One sample yielded the 4 T cell receptor beta chains listed below, sequenced in a study of blood T cell repertoires in COVID-19. The assay was immunoSEQ multiplex PCR, and TCRdb's table has in-frame clones only and misses some. The data contain under 400,000 clones, 80% to 90% of them seen just once; the ten biggest clones take up roughly a tenth. The source material was peripheral blood. These receptors were obtained from a woman in her twenties or thirties with COVID-19, enrolled during active disease.

The rearrangement uses TRBV6-4 and TRBJ2-1; maybe TRBD2 (5 bases). This CDR3 has 15 amino acids. Trimming took off 4 bases at V and 1 base at J, with 11 bases between the two ends. CDR1 is MRHNA, CDR2 SNTAGT, per germline. For the CDR3, the DNA is TGTGCCAGCAGTGCGAAGAGCGGTTCCTACAATGAGCAGTTCTTC. Its protein is CASSAKSGSYNEQFF.

Regarding this clone: The sample has other DNA sequences that encode this CDR3 too. CDR3 region: CASSLAWNTEAFF. The CDR3 DNA reads TGTGCCAGCAGCTTGGCCTGGAACACTGAAGCTTTCTTT. This chain uses TRBV5-6 with TRBJ1-1; no firm D call. The CDR3 is 13 amino acids. Trimming removed 0 bases from V and 1 base from J, with 4 bases in between. Germline values: CDR1 SGHDT, CDR2 YYEEEE.

This clone was found a few times. The chain combines TRBV6-5 with TRBJ1-2; possibly TRBD1 for D (6 bases). The CDR3 is made up of 15 amino acids. Germline V gives CDR1 MNHEY, CDR2 SVGAGI. The V gene lost 8 bases and the J gene lost 0 bases, with 16 bases spanning the gap. The CDR3 is CASLPRQESNYGYTF. DNA of the CDR3: TGTGCCAGCCTACCCCGACAGGAATCTAACTATGGCTACACCTTC.

This chain connects TRBV29-1 to TRBJ2-3; TRBD2 is a possible D gene (6 bases). CDR3 length: 14 residues. V was cut by 3 bases and J by 1 base, with 11 bases left in between. CDR1 is SQVTM, CDR2 ANQGSEA, per germline. CDR3 DNA sequence: TGCAGCGTTGAGGCGGCTAGCGGCACAGATACGCAGTATTTT. As protein: CSVEAASGTDTQYF.